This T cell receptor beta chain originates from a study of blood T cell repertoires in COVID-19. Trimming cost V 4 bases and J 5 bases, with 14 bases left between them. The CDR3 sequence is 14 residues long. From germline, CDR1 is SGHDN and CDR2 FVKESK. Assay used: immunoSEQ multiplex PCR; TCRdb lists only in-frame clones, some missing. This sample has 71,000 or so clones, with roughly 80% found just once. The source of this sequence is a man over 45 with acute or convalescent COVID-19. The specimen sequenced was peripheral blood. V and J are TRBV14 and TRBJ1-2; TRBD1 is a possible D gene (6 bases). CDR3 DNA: TGTGCCAGCAGCCGCGGGGGGGGCCGTTATGGCTACACCTTC. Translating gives CASSRGGGRYGYTF.